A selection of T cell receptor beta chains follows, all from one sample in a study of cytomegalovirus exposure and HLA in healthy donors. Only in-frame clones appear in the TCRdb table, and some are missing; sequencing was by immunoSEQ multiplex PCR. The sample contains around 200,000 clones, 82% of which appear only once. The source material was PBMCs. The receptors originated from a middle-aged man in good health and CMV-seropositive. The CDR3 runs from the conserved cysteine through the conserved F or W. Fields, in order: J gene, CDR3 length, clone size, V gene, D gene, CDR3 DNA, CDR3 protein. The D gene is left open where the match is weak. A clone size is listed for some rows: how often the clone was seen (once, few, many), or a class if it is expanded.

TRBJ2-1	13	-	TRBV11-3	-	TGTGCCAGCAGCATCACTAGGTACAATGAGCAGTTCTTC	CASSITRYNEQFF
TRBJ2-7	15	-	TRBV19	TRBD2	TGTGCCAGTAGTTCCGGGACTAGCGGGCCCTACGAGCAGTACTTC	CASSSGTSGPYEQYF
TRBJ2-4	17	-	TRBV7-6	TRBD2	TGTGCCAGCAGCTCGGGACTAGCGGGAGGGCCGGTCAACATTCAGTACTTC	CASSSGLAGGPVNIQYF
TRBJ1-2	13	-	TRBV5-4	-	TGTGCCAGCAGCCTACAGGGCGGCTATGGCTACACCTTC	CASSLQGGYGYTF
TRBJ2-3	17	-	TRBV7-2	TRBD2	TGTGCCAGCAGCCTAGGGATAAAGCGGGGAAGCACAGATACGCAGTATTTT	CASSLGIKRGSTDTQYF
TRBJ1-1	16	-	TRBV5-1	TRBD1	TGCGCCAGCAGCGCCGGACACAGGGATCTCAGGGGGGACGGTTTCTTT	CASSAGHRDLRGDGFF
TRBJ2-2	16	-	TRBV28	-	TGTGCCAGCAGTCCCCTCTGGGCCCGAAACACCGGGGAGCTGTTTTTT	CASSPLWARNTGELFF
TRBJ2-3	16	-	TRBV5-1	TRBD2	TGCGCCAGCAGCTTGGGGACTAGCGGGAGTATGAATACGCAGTATTTT	CASSLGTSGSMNTQYF
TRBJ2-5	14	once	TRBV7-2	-	TGTGCCAGCAGCCCAATCGGGAAGGGAGAGACCCAGTACTTC	CASSPIGKGETQYF
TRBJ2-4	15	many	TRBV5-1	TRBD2	TGCGCCAGCAGCACCGGGACTAGCGGGAGGTACATTCAGTACTTC	CASSTGTSGRYIQYF
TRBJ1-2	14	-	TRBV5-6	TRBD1	TGTGCCAGCAGCTTTTTGTCAGGGGGGCATGGCTACACCTTC	CASSFLSGGHGYTF
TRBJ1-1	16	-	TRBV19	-	TGTGCCAGTAAATCGGGACTAAAGCCTATGGACACTGAAGCTTTCTTT	CASKSGLKPMDTEAFF
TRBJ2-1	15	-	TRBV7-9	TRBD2	TGTGCCAGCAGCTCACCGGGACTAGCGGTCAATGAGCAGTTCTTC	CASSSPGLAVNEQFF
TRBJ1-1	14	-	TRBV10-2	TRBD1	TGCGCCAGCAGGCGGGACAGCGCAAACACTGAAGCTTTCTTT	CASRRDSANTEAFF
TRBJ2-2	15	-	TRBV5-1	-	TGCGCCAGCAGCTTGGATCAGATGAACACCGGGGAGCTGTTTTTT	CASSLDQMNTGELFF
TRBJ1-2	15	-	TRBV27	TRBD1	TGTGCCAGCAGTTGGGGACAGGGGGCTGGCTATGGCTACACCTTC	CASSWGQGAGYGYTF